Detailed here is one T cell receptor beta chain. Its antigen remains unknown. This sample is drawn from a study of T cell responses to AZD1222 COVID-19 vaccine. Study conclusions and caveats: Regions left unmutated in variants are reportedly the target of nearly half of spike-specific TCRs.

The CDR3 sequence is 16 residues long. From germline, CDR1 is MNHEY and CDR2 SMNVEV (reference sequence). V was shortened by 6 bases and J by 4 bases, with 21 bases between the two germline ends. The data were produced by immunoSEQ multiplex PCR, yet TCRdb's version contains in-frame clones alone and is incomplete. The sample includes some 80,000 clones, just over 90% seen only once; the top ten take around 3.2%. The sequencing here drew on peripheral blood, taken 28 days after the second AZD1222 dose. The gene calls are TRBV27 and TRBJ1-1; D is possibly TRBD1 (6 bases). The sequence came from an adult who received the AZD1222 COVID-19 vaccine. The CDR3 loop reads CASSLLATGGLTEAFF. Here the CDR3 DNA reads TGTGCCAGCAGCCTCCTAGCGACAGGCGGGCTCACTGAAGCTTTCTTT.